This passage covers 6 T cell receptor beta chains from one sample sequenced in a study of blood T cell repertoires in COVID-19. Clones were read by immunoSEQ multiplex PCR, and TCRdb kept only the in-frame ones, dropping some. The sample includes 60,000 to 65,000 clones, more than 65% of them seen just once. The sequenced sample consisted of peripheral blood. These receptors were taken from a human donor in a cohort sampled during active COVID-19.

The V and J genes are TRBV7-9 and TRBJ1-1, with a weak D call TRBD1 (6 bases). V gave up 1 base and J gave up 6 bases, with 12 bases separating them. CDR3 length: 14 residues. CDR1 and CDR2 (germline): SEHNR, FQNEAQ (reference sequence). As DNA, the CDR3 is TGTGCCAGCAGCTTAGGGACAGTACGCGCTGAAGCTTTCTTT. Translating gives CASSLGTVRAEAFF.

The chain combines TRBV6-5 with TRBJ1-5, with TRBD1 identical over 7 bases. CDR1 is MNHEY and CDR2 is SVGAGI in the germline V gene. The V segment lost 2 bases and the J segment 6 bases; nucleotides outside the gene matches: 7. CDR3 length: 15 amino acids. CDR3 coding DNA: TGTGCCAGCAGTTACGACAGGGATTCGGGTCAGCCCCAGCATTTT. Translating gives CASSYDRDSGQPQHF.

This chain joins TRBV27 and TRBJ2-1; possibly TRBD2 for D (6 bases). The CDR3 has 13 amino acids. From germline, CDR1 is MNHEY and CDR2 SMNVEV (reference sequence). Trimming took off 4 bases at V and 13 bases at J, with 17 bases between the two ends. This CDR3 is CASSSNSGLHQFF. CDR3 DNA: TGTGCCAGCAGTTCCAATTCGGGACTCCACCAGTTCTTC.

The chain joins TRBV15 to TRBJ2-3; no clear D gene. Trimming took off 4 bases at V and 1 base at J, with 6 bases between the two ends. CDR1 is LNHNV, CDR2 YYDKDF, per germline (reference sequence). This CDR3 spans 13 amino acids. CDR3 region: CATSTTRTDTQYF. In DNA form, the CDR3 reads TGTGCCACCAGCACCACTCGCACAGATACGCAGTATTTT. Supplemented by reference TRBV15 and TRBJ2-3, the full variable domain reads DAMVIQNPRYQVTQFGKPVTLSCSQTLNHNVMYWYQQKSSQAPKLLFHYYDKDFNNEADTPDNFQSRRPNTSFCFLDIRSPGLGDTAMYLCATSTTRTDTQYFGPGTRLTVL.

This rearrangement joins TRBV10-3 to TRBJ2-1; TRBD2 matches 7 bases. The trim removed 6 bases at V and 7 bases at J, leaving 9 bases unmatched. Germline assignment: CDR1 ENHRY and CDR2 SYGVKD. The CDR3 runs 14 residues. The CDR3 is CAIRSTSALNEQFF. The CDR3 nucleotides read TGTGCCATCAGGAGCACTAGCGCCCTAAATGAGCAGTTCTTC.

The table lists this clone with a few counts. The chain employs TRBV5-1 and TRBJ2-5; possible D gene TRBD2, 7 bases. The CDR3 contains 13 residues. Per the germline V gene, CDR1 is SGHRS and CDR2 is YFSETQ. Trimming cost V 10 bases and J 3 bases, with 16 bases left between them. The CDR3 nucleotides read TGCGCCGGGGGGGCATTACTGGAAGAGACCCAGTACTTC. It is translated as CAGGALLEETQYF.